These 5 T cell receptor beta chains were all obtained from the same sample, sequenced in a study of circulating and synovial CD4+ cells in juvenile arthritis. Clones were sequenced by immunoSEQ multiplex PCR, and TCRdb holds only the in-frame ones, with some missing. Seen here are about 32,000 clones, 93% observed once, and the top ten hold 2.5% to 3%. Sequencing was carried out using CD4+ T cells from blood. These receptor sequences come from a human donor with juvenile idiopathic arthritis.

The chain employs TRBV5-1 and TRBJ1-2, with D possibly being TRBD1 (5 bases). Trimming cost V 5 bases and J 2 bases, with 10 bases left between them. This CDR3 is built from 13 residues. Germline values: CDR1 SGHRS, CDR2 YFSETQ. CDR3 sequence reads: CASREGPNYGYTF. DNA for the CDR3: TGCGCCAGCAGGGAGGGACCCAACTATGGCTACACCTTC.

V is TRBV2 and J is TRBJ2-7, with 9 bases lining up with TRBD1. The V and J ends lost 1 base and 6 bases, in that order; junction bases with no gene match: 7. CDR1 is SNHLY, CDR2 FYNNEI, per germline. This CDR3 has 15 residues. The CDR3 spells CASSEVGQGKSEQYF. The CDR3 nucleotides are TGTGCCAGCAGTGAAGTGGGACAGGGAAAGTCCGAGCAGTACTTC.

Only one count was recorded for this clone. The chain uses TRBV30 and TRBJ2-5; 10 bases map to TRBD2. The ends lost 2 bases at V and 3 bases at J; junction bases unmatched: 3. Germline lookup yields CDR1 GTSNPN and CDR2 SVGIG (reference sequence). This CDR3 is 14 amino acids long. The CDR3 is CAWSRLAGEETQYF. CDR3 coding DNA: TGTGCCTGGAGTCGGCTAGCGGGAGAAGAGACCCAGTACTTC.

This chain joins TRBV18 and TRBJ2-5; 8 bases map to TRBD2. J gave up 5 bases and V 3 bases, and 8 bases lay outside the gene matches. There are 15 residues in the CDR3. Germline V gene data show CDR1 as KGHSH and CDR2 as LQKENI. The CDR3 loop reads CASSPSGTRGETQYF. CDR3 bases: TGTGCCAGCTCACCCTCCGGGACTAGGGGGGAGACCCAGTACTTC.

This chain links TRBV4-1 with TRBJ2-1, with TRBD1 matching over 7 bases. Germline V gene data show CDR1 as MGHRA and CDR2 as YSYEKL. V dropped 2 bases and J dropped 4; count of bases not matched to a gene: 11. This CDR3 region has 17 residues. CDR3 sequence: CASSQMDRTGLYNEQFF. The DNA of the CDR3 is TGCGCCAGCAGCCAAATGGATCGGACAGGTTTATACAATGAGCAGTTCTTC.